This record covers a single TCR beta chain. Its antigen is as yet unknown. The data stem from a study of Ad26.COV2.S vaccination and SARS-CoV-2 variants. The treatment is: some 20 received Ad26.COV2.S at low or high dose, single or two shots; about 5 received placebo; per-sample allocation not given. Sampling happened 63 days after the first vaccine or placebo injection. Clones were sequenced by immunoSEQ multiplex PCR, and TCRdb holds only the in-frame ones, with some missing. The sample lists approximately 300,000 clones; approximately 86% were seen once. Points from the study as a whole: Vaccinees displayed broader spike-specific TCR repertoires than placebo recipients.

The CDR3 runs 12 residues. V dropped 7 bases and J dropped 5 bases, with 11 bases sitting between them. The germline V gene has CDR1 SQVTM and CDR2 ANQGSEA. The rearrangement joins TRBV29-1 to TRBJ2-2, with D perhaps matching TRBD2 (5 bases). This TCR came from a person aged 18-65 years who received the Ad26.COV2.S COVID-19 vaccine or a placebo. The material was peripheral blood, obtained in a trial of Ad26.COV2.S vaccine versus placebo. The CDR3, as DNA: TGCAGCGAGAGAAAGCGGACCGGGGAGCTGTTTTTT. It codes for CSERKRTGELFF.